This T cell receptor (beta chain) originates from a study of naive and memory T cell subsets. Notes on the study in general: Diversity fell and Gini index rose from naive through CM, EM, EMRA. A few larger clonotypes appeared in naive repertoires, especially CD8, possibly memory cells re-expressing CD45RA. The power law exponent of TCR abundance differed between naive and memory cells.

CDR1 and CDR2 (germline): DFQATT, SNEGSKA (reference sequence). This CDR3 region has 14 residues. With 3 bases removed from V and 8 bases from J, the gap between germline ends came to 16 bases. On this clonotype itself: Its matching antigen is unknown.

An equimolar mix of two oligonucleotides served as the beta constant-region primer for TRBC1 and TRBC2. Nested alpha and beta constant-region primers with the SP2 primer drove four PCR rounds on ligated cDNA. TCRdb called the UMI-ligation and nested PCR reads again in MiXCR, with one record for every CDR3 protein. The repertoire holds 130,000 to 150,000 distinct CDR3 sequences, with approximately 15% as singletons. The gene calls are TRBV20-1 and TRBJ1-4; no reliable D call. Sequenced input: naive CD4+ T cells from blood. The source of this sequence is a human donor in good health. This CDR3 is CSASPGRGGEKLFF. Here the CDR3 DNA reads TGCAGTGCTAGCCCTGGGCGAGGAGGGGAAAAACTGTTTTTT.